The T cell receptor beta chain described here comes from a study of radiotherapy plus CTLA-4 blockade in lung cancer (dated by TCRdb to the late 2010s). Study-level background: Among the enrolled patients, about 19% had an objective response, and about 31% reached disease control.

The library relied on the immunoSEQ multiplex PCR assay. TCRdb took this table from immuneACCESS and kept in-frame rearrangements with V and J called. Such tables lack part of the clones; where checked against another copy, unresolved V genes explain under half of the gap, and the rest is unexplained. In all, the sample holds approximately 85,000 clones, and 70% to 90% of those were seen once. The biggest ten clones account for approximately 1.9% of the sample. Paper-wide results and their limitations: After treatment with radiotherapy and ipilimumab, TCR clones that originated in tumors expanded in peripheral blood. Early dynamic changes in blood T cell clones, together with increased serum interferon-beta after radiation, were reported as the strongest predictors of response.

The study evaluated CTLA-4 blockade (ipilimumab) given together with focal radiation therapy in patients who had chemo-refractory metastatic non-small-cell lung cancer. As regards this clone: The target of this receptor is not known. Per-base qualities were not stored, and no clone one base away is much larger.

V is reduced by 8 bases and J by 5 bases, leaving a spacing of 3 bases between them. The germline V gene (reference sequence) sets CDR1 to MNHNY and CDR2 to SVGAGI. The CDR3, from cysteine to phenylalanine, totals 10 residues. Only the CDR3 part of the read is kept: 30 bases, read in frame from the first base. The TCR was taken from a human donor with non-small cell lung cancer who had a partial response to radiotherapy plus ipilimumab. This receptor chain uses TRBV6-6 and TRBJ2-2; no D gene is confidently identified. The source material was peripheral blood, sampled from a patient treated with radiotherapy plus ipilimumab. The DNA is as follows: TGTGCCAGCTCGACCGGGGAGCTGTTTTTT. This codes for CASSTGELFF.